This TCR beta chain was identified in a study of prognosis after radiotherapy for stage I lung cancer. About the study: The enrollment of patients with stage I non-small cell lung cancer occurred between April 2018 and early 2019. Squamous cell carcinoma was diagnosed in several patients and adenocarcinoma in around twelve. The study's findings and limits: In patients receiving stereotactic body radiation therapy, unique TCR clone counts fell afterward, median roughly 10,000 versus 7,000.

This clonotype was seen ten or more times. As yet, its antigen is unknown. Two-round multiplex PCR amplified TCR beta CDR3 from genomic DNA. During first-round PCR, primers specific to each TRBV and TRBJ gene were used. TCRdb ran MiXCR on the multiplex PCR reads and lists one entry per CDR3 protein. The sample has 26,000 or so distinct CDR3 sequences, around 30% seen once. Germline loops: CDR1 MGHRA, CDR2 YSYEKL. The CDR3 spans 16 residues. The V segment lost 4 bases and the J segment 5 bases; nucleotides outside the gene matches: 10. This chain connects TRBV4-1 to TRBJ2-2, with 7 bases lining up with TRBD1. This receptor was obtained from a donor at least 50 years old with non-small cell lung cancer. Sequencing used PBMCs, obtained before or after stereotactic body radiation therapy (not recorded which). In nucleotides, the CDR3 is TGCGCCAGCAGCCGAGAGCCAGGGGGAGAAACCGGGGAGCTGTTTTTT. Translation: CASSREPGGETGELFF.